Below, 22 T cell receptor beta chains from the same sample are listed, as sequenced in a study of blood T cell repertoires in COVID-19. Profiled with immunoSEQ multiplex PCR; TCRdb holds only in-frame clones, not every one. The top ten hold around 5.3% of the sample, which has some 72,000 clones, around nine tenths seen once. The sequencing input was peripheral blood. The receptor source for this set is a man in his fifties with active or convalescent COVID-19.

This clone was found once. J is TRBJ1-4 and V is TRBV9; 8 nucleotides agree with TRBD1. V was pared by 2 bases and J by 5 bases, with 8 bases of the junction left unmatched. Germline CDR1 reads SGDLS; CDR2 reads YYNGEE. The CDR3 length is 16 residues. CDR3 nucleotides: TGTGCCAGCAGCGTCCCGGGACAGGAGGTGAATGAAAAACTGTTTTTT. This gives the protein CASSVPGQEVNEKLFF.

The chain is built from TRBV3-1 (or the pseudogene TRBV3-2) and TRBJ2-1; D may be TRBD2 (6 bases). V lost 4 bases and J lost 5, with 9 bases in between. The CDR3 is 13 residues long. Germline loops: CDR1 LGHDT, CDR2 YNNKEL (reference sequence). The CDR3 sequence: CASSRGTDNEQFF. For the CDR3, the DNA is TGTGCCAGCAGCCGCGGGACGGACAATGAGCAGTTCTTC.

J is TRBJ2-1 and V is TRBV11-3; unclear D gene. Between the trimmed V and J ends, which lost 5 bases and 0 bases, there was a span of 5 bases. The CDR3 totals 13 residues. Germline assignment: CDR1 SGHNT and CDR2 YENEEA. CDR3 region: CASSESSYNEQFF. The DNA for the CDR3 is TGTGCCAGCAGCGAGAGCTCCTACAATGAGCAGTTCTTC. The full variable domain, completed using reference TRBV11-3 and TRBJ2-1, is EAGVVQSPRYKIIEKKQPVAFWCNPISGHNTLYWYLQNLGQGPELLIRYENEEAVDDSQLPKDRFSAERLKGVDSTLKIQPAELGDSAVYLCASSESSYNEQFFGPGTRLTVL.

This clone is a singleton in its sample. The V gene is TRBV19, the J gene TRBJ2-5, with TRBD1 matching 8 bases. V trimming: 4 bases; J trimming: 5 bases; junction bases outside the gene matches: 6. CDR1 LNHDA and CDR2 SQIVND come from the germline V gene (reference sequence). This CDR3 contains 14 residues. The CDR3 region is CASSTSRGPETQYF. CDR3 DNA sequence: TGTGCCAGTAGTACCTCCAGGGGGCCGGAGACCCAGTACTTC. Complete variable domain (other parts from reference TRBV19 and TRBJ2-5): DGGITQSPKYLFRKEGQNVTLSCEQNLNHDAMYWYRQDPGQGLRLIYYSQIVNDFQKGDIAEGYSVSREKKESFPLTVTSAQKNPTAFYLCASSTSRGPETQYFGPGTRLLVL.

The V and J genes are TRBV28 and TRBJ2-1; tentatively, D is TRBD2 (5 bases). CDR1 is MDHEN and CDR2 is SYDVKM in the germline V gene. There are 14 residues in the CDR3. V dropped 4 bases and J dropped 5 bases, with 12 bases sitting between them. CDR3 amino acids: CASSSGNGDNEQFF. The CDR3, as DNA: TGTGCCAGCAGTTCCGGGAATGGCGACAATGAGCAGTTCTTC.

The CDR3 spells CASSERLAGGAGQFF. For the CDR3, the DNA is TGTGCCAGCAGTGAAAGACTAGCGGGGGGCGCTGGGCAGTTCTTC. This chain links TRBV2 with TRBJ2-1; 13 nucleotides line up with TRBD2. From germline, CDR1 is SNHLY and CDR2 FYNNEI. With V trimmed by 2 bases and J by 12 bases, 7 bases remained unmatched. The CDR3 has 15 residues.

The chain joins TRBV2 to TRBJ1-1; no definite D call. From germline, CDR1 is SNHLY and CDR2 FYNNEI. This CDR3 has 16 amino acids. Trimming stripped 7 bases from V and 1 base from J, with 19 bases between. The CDR3 region is CASTEYRYMPNTEAFF. Written as DNA, the CDR3 is TGTGCCAGCACCGAATATCGCTATATGCCGAACACTGAAGCTTTCTTT.

The rearrangement links TRBV30 to TRBJ2-5, with D perhaps TRBD1 (7 bases). Germline loops: CDR1 GTSNPN, CDR2 SVGIG (reference sequence). Trimming removed 3 bases at V and 2 bases at J, with 19 bases between. CDR3 size: 16 residues. In DNA form, the CDR3 reads TGTGCCTGGAGCCCAGGAGGGGGCGCTGAGCAAGAGACCCAGTACTTC. Amino acid sequence: CAWSPGGGAEQETQYF.

The chain is built from TRBV5-4 and TRBJ2-3, with a tentative D call TRBD2 (6 bases). V was trimmed by 4 bases and J by 1 base, leaving 16 bases between them. CDR1 is SGHNT, CDR2 YYREEE, per germline (reference sequence). The CDR3 is 16 residues long. This CDR3 is CASSPGELRGTDTQYF. DNA for the CDR3: TGTGCCAGCAGCCCGGGGGAGTTGCGGGGCACAGATACGCAGTATTTT.

The gene calls are TRBV7-2 and TRBJ2-1, with 11 bases matching TRBD2. CDR3 length: 16 residues. V lost 5 bases and J lost 9; bases outside the gene matches: 12. The germline V gene encodes CDR1 SGHTA and CDR2 FQGNSA. The CDR3 DNA reads as TGTGCCAGCAGCCCTAATAGCGGGGGGGATCAAGGTGAGCAGTTCTTC. Amino acid sequence: CASSPNSGGDQGEQFF.

This clone was seen only once. CDR3 sequence (DNA): TGTGCCAGCAGTTTGGGACAGGGATGGGGCTACACCTTC. Protein product: CASSLGQGWGYTF. V usage is TRBV12-3 or TRBV12-4 and J usage is TRBJ1-2; 9 nucleotides align to TRBD1. Unmatched junction bases numbered 4, after V lost 3 bases and J lost 8 bases. This CDR3 has 13 amino acids.

The gene calls are TRBV15 and TRBJ2-1, with D uncertain. The CDR3 has 14 residues. Germline CDR1 and CDR2: LNHNV and YYDKDF (reference sequence). V was cut by 3 bases and J by 6 bases, with 12 bases left in between. CDR3 coding DNA: TGTGCCACCAGCAGCCTTTTTGAGGCCAATGAGCAGTTCTTC. It is translated as CATSSLFEANEQFF.

The gene calls are TRBV7-8 and TRBJ2-2; D may be TRBD2 (6 bases). Between the trimmed V and J ends, which lost 6 bases and 1 base, there was a span of 9 bases. Germline CDR1 is SGHVS and CDR2 is FQNEAQ. This CDR3 region has 14 residues. The CDR3 nucleotides are TGTGCCAGCAGTATTAGCGGGAACACCGGGGAGCTGTTTTTT. Translated: CASSISGNTGELFF.

The chain recombines TRBV5-4 with TRBJ2-1; D is possibly TRBD2 (7 bases). This CDR3 has 14 amino acids. V lost 4 bases to trimming and J lost 3 bases, with 11 bases between them. Germline V lookup: CDR1 SGHNT, CDR2 YYREEE (reference sequence). The CDR3: CASSGGGRYNEQFF. The CDR3 bases are TGTGCCAGCAGCGGGGGGGGGCGCTACAATGAGCAGTTCTTC.

The genes are TRBV7-8 and TRBJ2-5; D gene uncertain. Germline V gives CDR1 SGHVS, CDR2 FQNEAQ. The CDR3 spans 15 residues. Trimming left V 4 bases short and J 2 bases short, with 14 bases between. This chain's CDR3 is CASSSPVGKQETQYF. CDR3 nucleotide sequence: TGTGCCAGCAGCTCGCCGGTGGGCAAACAAGAGACCCAGTACTTC. Full variable domain (rest looked up from reference TRBV7-8 and TRBJ2-5): GAGVSQSPRYKVAKRGQDVALRCDPISGHVSLFWYQQALGQGPEFLTYFQNEAQLDKSGLPSDRFFAERPEGSVSTLKIQRTQQEDSAVYLCASSSPVGKQETQYFGPGTRLLVL.

The chain recombines TRBV12-3 or TRBV12-4 with TRBJ1-2; unclear D gene. The ends were cut back, 2 bases at V and 8 bases at J, with 12 bases in the middle. This CDR3 is 13 amino acids long. In DNA form, the CDR3 reads TGTGCCAGCAGTTTACAGCGGCAGTTGGGCTACACCTTC. As protein: CASSLQRQLGYTF.

Here the CDR3 DNA reads TGTGCCTCTTGGACAGGGGCGGATTCACCCCTCCACTTT. Translating it yields CASWTGADSPLHF. The chain has TRBV10-3 and TRBJ1-6; 9 nucleotides align to TRBD1. The CDR3 is made up of 13 amino acids. CDR1 and CDR2 (germline): ENHRY, SYGVKD. The V and J ends lost 11 bases and 8 bases, in that order; junction bases with no gene match: 7.

The V and J genes are TRBV4-1 and TRBJ1-2; 9 positions agree with TRBD1. The germline CDR1 and CDR2 sequences are MGHRA and YSYEKL. CDR3 length equals 16 residues. Trimming cost V 0 bases and J 4 bases; bases outside gene matches: 6. The CDR3 DNA reads TGCGCCAGCAGCCAAGAGGGGGACAGGGTGGTCTATGGCTACACCTTC. As protein: CASSQEGDRVVYGYTF.

The chain links TRBV19 to TRBJ2-7; the match to TRBD1 covers 7 bases. The CDR3 extends over 14 amino acids. Per germline, CDR1 LNHDA and CDR2 SQIVND (reference sequence). After removal of 5 bases from V and 2 bases from J, the junction contained 6 bases not matched to a gene. As DNA, the CDR3 is TGTGCCAGTAGTCTCGACGGGACAGCCTACGAGCAGTACTTC. Translating gives CASSLDGTAYEQYF.

The CDR3 sequence: CATSRPQHF. The DNA of the CDR3 is TGTGCCACCTCCAGGCCCCAGCATTTT. The chain recombines TRBV19 with TRBJ1-5; no definite D call. Trimming took 10 bases from V and 9 from J, leaving 7 bases between them. The germline V gene encodes CDR1 LNHDA and CDR2 SQIVND (reference sequence). This CDR3 comprises 9 residues.

This clone was recorded once. V usage is TRBV7-2 and J usage is TRBJ1-4; D not certain. CDR1 and CDR2 from the germline V gene are SGHTA and FQGNSA. V gave up 5 bases and J gave up 5 bases, with 9 bases separating them. The CDR3 extends over 13 amino acids. The CDR3 sequence: CASSAEENEKLFF. In nucleotides, the CDR3 is TGTGCCAGCAGCGCGGAAGAAAATGAAAAACTGTTTTTT.

The CDR3 reads CASKRAVNEKLFF. CDR3 nucleotide sequence: TGTGCCAGCAAGAGGGCAGTTAATGAAAAACTGTTTTTT. The chain employs TRBV2 and TRBJ1-4; D is uncertain. The CDR3 contains 13 residues. Trimming cost V 7 bases and J 4 bases, with 10 bases left between them. The germline V gene has CDR1 SNHLY and CDR2 FYNNEI.